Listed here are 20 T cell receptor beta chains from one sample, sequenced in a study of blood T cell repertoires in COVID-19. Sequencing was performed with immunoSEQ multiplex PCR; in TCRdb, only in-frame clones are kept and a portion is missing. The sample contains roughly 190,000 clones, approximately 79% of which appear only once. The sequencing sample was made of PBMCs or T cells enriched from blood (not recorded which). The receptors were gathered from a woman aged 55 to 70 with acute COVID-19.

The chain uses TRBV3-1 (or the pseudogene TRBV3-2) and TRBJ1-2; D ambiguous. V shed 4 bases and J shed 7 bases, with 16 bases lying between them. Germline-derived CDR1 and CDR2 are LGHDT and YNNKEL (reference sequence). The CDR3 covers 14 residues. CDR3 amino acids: CASSPQVLRGGYTF. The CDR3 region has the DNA TGTGCCAGCAGCCCCCAAGTCTTACGGGGTGGCTACACCTTC.

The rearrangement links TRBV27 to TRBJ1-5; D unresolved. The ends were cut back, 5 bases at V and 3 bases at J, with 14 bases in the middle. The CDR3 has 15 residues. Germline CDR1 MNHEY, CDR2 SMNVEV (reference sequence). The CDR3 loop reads CASSRTGGNNQPQHF. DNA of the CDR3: TGTGCCAGCAGTCGGACGGGCGGGAACAATCAGCCCCAGCATTTT.

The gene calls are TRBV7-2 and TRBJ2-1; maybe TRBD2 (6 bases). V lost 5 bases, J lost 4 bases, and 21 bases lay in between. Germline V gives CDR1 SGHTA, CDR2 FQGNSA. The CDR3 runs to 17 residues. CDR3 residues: CASSHPDAGTFYNEQFF. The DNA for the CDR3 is TGTGCCAGCAGCCACCCAGATGCCGGGACTTTTTACAATGAGCAGTTCTTC. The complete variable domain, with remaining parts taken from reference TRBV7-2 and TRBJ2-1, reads GAGVSQSPSNKVTEKGKDVELRCDPISGHTALYWYRQSLGQGLEFLIYFQGNSAPDKSGLPSDRFSAERTGGSVSTLTIQRTQQEDSAVYLCASSHPDAGTFYNEQFFGPGTRLTVL.

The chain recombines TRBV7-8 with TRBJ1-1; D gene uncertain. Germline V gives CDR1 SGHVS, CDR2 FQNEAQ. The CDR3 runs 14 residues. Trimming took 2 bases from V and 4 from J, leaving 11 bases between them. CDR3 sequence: CASSLHLEGTEAFF. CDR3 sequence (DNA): TGTGCCAGCAGCTTACATCTCGAGGGCACTGAAGCTTTCTTT.

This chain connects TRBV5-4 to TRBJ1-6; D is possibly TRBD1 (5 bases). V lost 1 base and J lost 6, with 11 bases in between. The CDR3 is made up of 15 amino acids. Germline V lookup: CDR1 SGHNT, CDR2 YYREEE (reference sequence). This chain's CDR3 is CASSLPGGANSPLHF. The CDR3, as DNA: TGTGCCAGCAGCTTGCCGGGCGGGGCTAATTCACCCCTCCACTTT.

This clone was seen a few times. The CDR3 is CAIGRDGANSPLHF. DNA of the CDR3: TGTGCCATCGGGAGAGACGGCGCTAATTCACCCCTCCACTTT. J is TRBJ1-6 and V is TRBV28; no firm D call. The germline V and J ends were trimmed by 10 bases and 6 bases, with 16 bases remaining between them. Per the germline V gene, CDR1 is MDHEN and CDR2 is SYDVKM. This CDR3 has 14 residues.

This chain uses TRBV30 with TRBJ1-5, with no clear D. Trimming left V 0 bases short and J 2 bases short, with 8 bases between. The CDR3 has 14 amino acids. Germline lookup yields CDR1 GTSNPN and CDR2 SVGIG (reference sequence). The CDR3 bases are TGTGCCTGGAGTGTGGGGAGCGGCAATCAGCCCCAGCATTTT. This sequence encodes CAWSVGSGNQPQHF.

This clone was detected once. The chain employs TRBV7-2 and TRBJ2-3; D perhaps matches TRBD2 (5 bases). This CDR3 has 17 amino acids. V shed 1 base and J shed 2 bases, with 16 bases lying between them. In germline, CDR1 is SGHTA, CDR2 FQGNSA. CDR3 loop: CASSLGSVRGSTDTQYF. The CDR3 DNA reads TGTGCCAGCAGCTTAGGTTCCGTTCGGGGATCCACAGATACGCAGTATTTT.

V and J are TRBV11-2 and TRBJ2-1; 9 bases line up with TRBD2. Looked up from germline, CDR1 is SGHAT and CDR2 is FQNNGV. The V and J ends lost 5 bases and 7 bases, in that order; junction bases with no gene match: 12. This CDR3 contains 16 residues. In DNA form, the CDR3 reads TGTGCCAGCAGCCCCAATTGGCGGGAGGGTGGGAATGAGCAGTTCTTC. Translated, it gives CASSPNWREGGNEQFF.

In nucleotides, the CDR3 is TGTGCCAGCAGCGCAGGACTATGGAACACCGGGGAGCTGTTTTTT. Its translation: CASSAGLWNTGELFF. The chain combines TRBV9 with TRBJ2-2, with D maybe TRBD2 (6 bases). V was trimmed by 3 bases and J by 1 base, leaving 10 bases between them. The CDR3 totals 15 residues. CDR1 SGDLS and CDR2 YYNGEE come from the germline V gene.

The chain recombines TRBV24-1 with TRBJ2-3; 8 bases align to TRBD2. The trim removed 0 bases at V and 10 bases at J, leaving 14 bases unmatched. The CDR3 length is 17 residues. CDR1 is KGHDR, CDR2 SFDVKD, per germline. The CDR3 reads CATSDLLREGSIGAQYF. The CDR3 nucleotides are TGTGCCACCAGTGATTTGTTACGGGAGGGCTCTATTGGCGCGCAGTATTTT.

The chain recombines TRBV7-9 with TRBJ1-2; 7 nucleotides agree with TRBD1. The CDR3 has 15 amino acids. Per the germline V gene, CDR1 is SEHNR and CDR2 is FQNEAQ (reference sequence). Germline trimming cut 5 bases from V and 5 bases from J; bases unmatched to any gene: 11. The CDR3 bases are TGTGCCAGCAGCCCAGGTGGAGGGGGCTTTTATGGCTACACCTTC. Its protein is CASSPGGGGFYGYTF.

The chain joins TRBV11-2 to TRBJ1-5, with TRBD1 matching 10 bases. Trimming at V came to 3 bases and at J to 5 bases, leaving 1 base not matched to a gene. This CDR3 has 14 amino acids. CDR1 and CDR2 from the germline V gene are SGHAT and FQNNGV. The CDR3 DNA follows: TGTGCCAGCAGCTTCGACAGGGGGCATCAGCCCCAGCATTTT. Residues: CASSFDRGHQPQHF.

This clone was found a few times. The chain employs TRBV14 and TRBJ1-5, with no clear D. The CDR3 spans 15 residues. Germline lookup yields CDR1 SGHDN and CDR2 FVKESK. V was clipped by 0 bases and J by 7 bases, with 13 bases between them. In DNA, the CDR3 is TGTGCCAGCAGCCAAGATGTCGGGGAGGAGCAGCCCCAGCATTTT. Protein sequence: CASSQDVGEEQPQHF. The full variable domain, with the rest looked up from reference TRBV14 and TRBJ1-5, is EAGVTQFPSHSVIEKGQTVTLRCDPISGHDNLYWYRRVMGKEIKFLLHFVKESKQDESGMPNNRFLAERTGGTYSTLKVQPAELEDSGVYFCASSQDVGEEQPQHFGDGTRLSIL.

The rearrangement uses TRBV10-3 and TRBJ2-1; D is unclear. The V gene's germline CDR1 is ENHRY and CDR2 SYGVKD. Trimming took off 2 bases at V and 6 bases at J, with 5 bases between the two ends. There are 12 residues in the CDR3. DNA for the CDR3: TGTGCCATCAGTGAGATGGCCAATGAGCAGTTCTTC. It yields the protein CAISEMANEQFF.

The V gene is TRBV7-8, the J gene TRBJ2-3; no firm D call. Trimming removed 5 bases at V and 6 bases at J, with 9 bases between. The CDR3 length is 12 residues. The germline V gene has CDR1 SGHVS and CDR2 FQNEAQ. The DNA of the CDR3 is TGTGCCAGCAGCCCCTTGGAGGATACGCAGTATTTT. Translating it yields CASSPLEDTQYF.

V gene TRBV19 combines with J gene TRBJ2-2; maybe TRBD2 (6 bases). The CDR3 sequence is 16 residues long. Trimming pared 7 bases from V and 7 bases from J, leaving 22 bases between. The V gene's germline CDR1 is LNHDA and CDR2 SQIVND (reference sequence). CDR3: CASTQRDGRTFGELFF. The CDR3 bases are TGTGCCAGTACCCAAAGAGACGGGAGAACATTCGGGGAGCTGTTTTTT.

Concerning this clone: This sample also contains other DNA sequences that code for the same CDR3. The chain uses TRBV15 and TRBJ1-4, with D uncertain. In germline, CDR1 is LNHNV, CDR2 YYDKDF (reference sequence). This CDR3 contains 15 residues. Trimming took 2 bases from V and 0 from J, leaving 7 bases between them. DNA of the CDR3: TGTGCCACCAGCAGACGGAGTGCAACTAATGAAAAACTGTTTTTT. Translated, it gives CATSRRSATNEKLFF.

CDR3 nucleotide sequence: TGTGCCACCAGCACCATTAGTTTCGAGGGGGCGCGTTACGAGCAGTACTTC. This sequence encodes CATSTISFEGARYEQYF. J is TRBJ2-7 and V is TRBV15, with 7 bases lining up with TRBD1. The trim removed 4 bases at V and 4 bases at J, leaving 16 bases unmatched. This CDR3 comprises 17 residues. Germline V gene data show CDR1 as LNHNV and CDR2 as YYDKDF (reference sequence).

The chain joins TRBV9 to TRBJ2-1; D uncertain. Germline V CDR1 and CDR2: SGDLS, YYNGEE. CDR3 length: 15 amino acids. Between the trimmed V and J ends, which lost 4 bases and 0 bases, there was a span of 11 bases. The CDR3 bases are TGTGCCAGCAGCACAGCCAGCAGCTCCTACAATGAGCAGTTCTTC. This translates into CASSTASSSYNEQFF.